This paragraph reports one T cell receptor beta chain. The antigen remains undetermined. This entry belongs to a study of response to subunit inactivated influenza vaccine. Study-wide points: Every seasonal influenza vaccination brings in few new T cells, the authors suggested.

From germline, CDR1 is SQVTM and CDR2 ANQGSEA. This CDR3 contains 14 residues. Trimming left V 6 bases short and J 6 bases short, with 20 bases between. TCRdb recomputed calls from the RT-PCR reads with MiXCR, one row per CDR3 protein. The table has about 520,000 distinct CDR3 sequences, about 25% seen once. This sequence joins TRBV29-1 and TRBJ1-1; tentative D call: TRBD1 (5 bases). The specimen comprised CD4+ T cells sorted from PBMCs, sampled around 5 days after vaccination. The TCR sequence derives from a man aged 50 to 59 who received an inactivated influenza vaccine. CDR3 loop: CSVAPDTPGAEAFF. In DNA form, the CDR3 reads TGCAGCGTGGCCCCGGATACACCGGGGGCTGAAGCTTTCTTT. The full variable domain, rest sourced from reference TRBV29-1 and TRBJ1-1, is SAVISQKPSRDICQRGTSLTIQCQVDSQVTMMFWYRQQPGQSLTLIATANQGSEATYESGFVIDKFPISRPNLTFSTLTVSNMSPEDSSIYLCSVAPDTPGAEAFFGQGTRLTVV.